The clone carrying this TCR beta chain was seen a few times. Its antigen remains unknown. Caucasian, healthy and from Russia, the donors were aged between roughly 6 and 95. A second about 6 to 12 cycle PCR used barcoded and J-beta primers. The authors tagged each cDNA molecule using a template-switch adaptor with 12 random nucleotides. Each of the samples gave a minimum of 2.5 million paired-end reads that contained CDR3. TCRdb redid the calling of the 5' RACE reads with MiXCR, one entry per CDR3 protein. Here the sample spans hundreds of thousands of distinct CDR3 sequences, 20% to 25% being singletons. This sample is drawn from a study of blood T cells in healthy people across ages. Findings and limits, study-wide: Aged donors had fewer naive CD4+ cells and lower diversity than long-lived donors.

CDR3 length: 16 amino acids. V gave up 3 bases and J gave up 1 base, with 13 bases separating them. Germline V gene sequence: CDR1 MNHEY, CDR2 SVGAGI. Source material: blood. The receptor's source is a man aged 70 or older in good health. The genes are TRBV6-5 and TRBJ2-1; tentatively, D is TRBD1 (6 bases). DNA of the CDR3: TGTGCCAGCAGTTATCTGGGGGCCGGTTCCTACAATGAGCAGTTCTTC. It is translated as CASSYLGAGSYNEQFF.